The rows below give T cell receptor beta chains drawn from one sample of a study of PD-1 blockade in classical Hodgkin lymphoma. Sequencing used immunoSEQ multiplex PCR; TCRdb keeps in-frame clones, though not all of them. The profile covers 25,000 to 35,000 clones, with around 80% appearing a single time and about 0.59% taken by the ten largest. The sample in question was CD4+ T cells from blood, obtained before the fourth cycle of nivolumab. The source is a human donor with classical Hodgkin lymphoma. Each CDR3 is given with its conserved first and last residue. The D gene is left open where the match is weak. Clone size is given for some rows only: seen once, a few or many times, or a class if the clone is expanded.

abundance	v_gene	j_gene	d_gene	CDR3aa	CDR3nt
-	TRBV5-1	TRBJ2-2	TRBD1	CASSADRANTGELFF	TGCGCCAGCAGCGCCGACAGGGCGAACACCGGGGAGCTGTTTTTT
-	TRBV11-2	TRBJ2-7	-	CASSSPDYYEQYF	TGTGCCAGCAGCTCCCCAGATTACTACGAGCAGTACTTC
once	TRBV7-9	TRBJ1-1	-	CASSLQLAKNTEAFF	TGTGCCAGCAGCTTACAGCTCGCAAAGAACACTGAAGCTTTCTTT
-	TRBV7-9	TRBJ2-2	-	CASSPAPHAGRGGELFF	TGTGCCAGCAGCCCCGCCCCTCACGCGGGCAGGGGCGGGGAGCTGTTTTTT
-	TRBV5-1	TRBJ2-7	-	CASSVTGQSSYEQYF	TGCGCCAGCAGCGTTACAGGGCAAAGCTCCTACGAGCAGTACTTC
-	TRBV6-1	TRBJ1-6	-	CASSENGLDSPLHF	TGTGCCAGCAGTGAAAACGGATTGGATTCACCCCTCCACTTT
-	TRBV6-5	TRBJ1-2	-	CASVGGEYGYTF	TGTGCCAGCGTCGGCGGAGAATATGGCTACACCTTC
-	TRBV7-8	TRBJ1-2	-	CASSSRDIAGYTF	TGTGCCAGCAGCTCCCGGGACATCGCCGGCTACACCTTC
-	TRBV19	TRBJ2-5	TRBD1	CASSAHRGRQETQYF	TGTGCCAGTAGTGCCCACAGGGGGCGCCAAGAGACCCAGTACTTC
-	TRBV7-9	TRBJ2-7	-	CASSLGGGRNSHEQYF	TGTGCCAGCAGCTTAGGGGGCGGACGTAACTCCCACGAGCAGTACTTC
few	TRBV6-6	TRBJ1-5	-	CASSHPVGPNQPQHF	TGTGCCAGCAGCCACCCCGTTGGACCCAATCAGCCCCAGCATTTT
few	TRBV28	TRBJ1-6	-	CASSLIGQGNSPLHF	TGTGCCAGCAGTTTAATCGGGCAGGGGAATTCACCCCTCCACTTT
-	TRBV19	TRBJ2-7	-	CASSIGSQGTYEQYF	TGTGCCAGTAGTATAGGCTCTCAGGGAACCTACGAGCAGTACTTC
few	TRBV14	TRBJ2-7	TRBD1	CASSQGGTGAAYEQYF	TGTGCCAGCAGCCAAGGTGGGACAGGAGCAGCTTACGAGCAGTACTTC
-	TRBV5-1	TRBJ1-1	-	CASTSGPGAHEAFF	TGCGCCAGCACCAGTGGTCCGGGGGCGCATGAAGCTTTCTTT
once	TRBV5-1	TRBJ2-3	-	CASSFGVSTDTQYF	TGCGCCAGCAGCTTTGGGGTGAGCACAGATACGCAGTATTTT
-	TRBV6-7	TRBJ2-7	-	CAGEAVGSSPPGQYF	TGTGCCGGGGAGGCGGTGGGCTCGTCCCCCCCGGGGCAGTACTTC
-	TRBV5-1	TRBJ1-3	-	CASSSDGADGNTIYF	TGCGCCAGCAGCTCAGACGGTGCTGACGGAAACACCATATATTTT
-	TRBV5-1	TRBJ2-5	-	CASSPQGGPQQETQYF	TGCGCCAGCAGCCCTCAGGGGGGGCCCCAACAAGAGACCCAGTACTTC
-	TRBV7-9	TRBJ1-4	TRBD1	CASSLDRALANEKLFF	TGTGCCAGCAGTTTGGACAGGGCGCTCGCGAATGAAAAACTGTTTTTT
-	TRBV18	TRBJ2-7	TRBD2	CASSPPAGGSYEQYF	TGTGCCAGCTCACCACCAGCGGGGGGATCTTACGAGCAGTACTTC
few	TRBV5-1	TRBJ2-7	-	CASSLEQLYEQYF	TGCGCCAGCAGCTTGGAACAGCTCTACGAGCAGTACTTC
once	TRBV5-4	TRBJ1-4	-	CASRGLGSEKLFF	TGTGCCAGCAGAGGTTTAGGGAGTGAAAAACTGTTTTTT
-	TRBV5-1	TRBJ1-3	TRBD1	CASSLEGQGSGNTIYF	TGCGCCAGCAGCTTGGAGGGACAGGGGAGCGGAAACACCATATATTTT
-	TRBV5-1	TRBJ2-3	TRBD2	CASSFAGTTIGDTQYF	TGCGCCAGCAGCTTCGCCGGGACTACGATAGGGGATACGCAGTATTTT
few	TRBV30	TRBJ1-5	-	CAWNHRLNQPQHF	TGTGCCTGGAATCACAGGTTGAATCAGCCCCAGCATTTT
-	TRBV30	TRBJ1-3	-	CAWREWENTGNTIYF	TGTGCCTGGAGGGAGTGGGAAAACACTGGAAACACCATATATTTT
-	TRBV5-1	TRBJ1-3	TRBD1	CASSEQGAGNTIYF	TGCGCCAGCAGCGAACAGGGGGCTGGAAACACCATATATTTT
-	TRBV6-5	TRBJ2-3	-	CASSSAKSTDTQYF	TGTGCCAGCAGTTCGGCGAAAAGCACAGATACGCAGTATTTT
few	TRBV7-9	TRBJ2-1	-	CASSPWAGGLGEQFF	TGTGCCAGCAGCCCTTGGGCTGGGGGTTTGGGTGAGCAGTTCTTC
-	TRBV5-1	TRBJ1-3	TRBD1	CASSLGGQGSGNTIYF	TGCGCCAGCAGCTTGGGGGGACAGGGCTCTGGAAACACCATATATTTT
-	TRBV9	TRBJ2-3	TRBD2	CASSAGAGGSTDTQYF	TGTGCCAGCAGCGCTGGTGCGGGGGGGTCCACAGATACGCAGTATTTT
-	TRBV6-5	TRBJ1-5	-	CASSARDSNQPQHF	TGTGCCAGCAGCGCCCGGGACTCCAATCAGCCCCAGCATTTT
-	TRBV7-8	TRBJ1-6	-	CASSFLQGQPNSPLHF	TGTGCCAGCAGCTTCCTACAGGGTCAGCCCAATTCACCCCTCCACTTT
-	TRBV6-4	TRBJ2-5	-	CAGPETQYF	TGTGCCGGGCCAGAGACCCAGTACTTC
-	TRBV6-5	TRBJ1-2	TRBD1	CATKDRVNYGYTF	TGTGCCACCAAAGACAGGGTTAACTATGGCTACACCTTC
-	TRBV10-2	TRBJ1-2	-	CASSAGTTAGYTF	TGCGCCAGCAGTGCCGGGACAACTGCCGGCTACACCTTC
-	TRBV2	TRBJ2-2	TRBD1	CARTPGTGATGELFF	TGTGCCAGAACGCCCGGGACAGGGGCCACCGGGGAGCTGTTTTTT
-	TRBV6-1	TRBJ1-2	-	CASSERGGYGYTF	TGTGCCAGCAGTGAACGGGGTGGCTATGGCTACACCTTC
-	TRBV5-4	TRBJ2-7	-	CASSFDRGTTYEQYF	TGTGCCAGCAGCTTTGACCGGGGGACGACCTACGAGCAGTACTTC
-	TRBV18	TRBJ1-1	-	CASSPLGRAEPEAFF	TGTGCCAGCTCACCACTGGGCAGGGCCGAGCCTGAAGCTTTCTTT
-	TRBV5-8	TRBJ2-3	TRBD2	CASSTLAVSTDTQYF	TGTGCCAGCAGCACCCTAGCGGTGAGCACAGATACGCAGTATTTT
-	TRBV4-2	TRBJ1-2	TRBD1	CASSQDPPSGTGRGGYGYTF	TGTGCCAGCAGCCAAGATCCGCCTTCCGGGACAGGGAGGGGTGGCTATGGCTACACCTTC
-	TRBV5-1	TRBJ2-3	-	CASSLALQPDTQYF	TGCGCCAGCAGCTTGGCCTTACAGCCAGATACGCAGTATTTT
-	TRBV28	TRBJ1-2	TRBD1	CASIRRDRVNGYTF	TGTGCCAGCATAAGAAGGGACAGGGTGAATGGCTACACCTTC
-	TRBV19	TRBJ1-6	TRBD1	CASTRDRADNSPLHF	TGTGCCAGTACTCGGGACAGGGCTGATAATTCACCCCTCCACTTT
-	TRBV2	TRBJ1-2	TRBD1	CASSFNRGQDGYTF	TGTGCCAGCAGTTTTAACAGGGGGCAGGATGGCTACACCTTC
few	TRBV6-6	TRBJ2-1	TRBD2	CASSLSSGGANEQFF	TGTGCCAGCAGCCTCTCTAGCGGGGGGGCGAATGAGCAGTTCTTC
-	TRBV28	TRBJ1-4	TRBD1	CASSFIDRGNEKLFF	TGTGCCAGCAGTTTTATTGACAGGGGAAATGAAAAACTGTTTTTT
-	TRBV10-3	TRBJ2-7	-	CAIGRDSKEQYF	TGTGCCATCGGCCGGGACTCTAAAGAGCAGTACTTC
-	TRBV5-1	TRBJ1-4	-	CASSVGHDNEKLFF	TGCGCCAGCAGCGTGGGACACGATAATGAAAAACTGTTTTTT
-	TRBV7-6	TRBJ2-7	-	CASSLNWDINYEQYF	TGTGCCAGCAGCCTAAATTGGGACATAAACTACGAGCAGTACTTC
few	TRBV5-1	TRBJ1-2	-	CASSPQSGYGYGGYTF	TGCGCCAGCAGCCCCCAGTCGGGGTACGGGTACGGTGGCTACACCTTC
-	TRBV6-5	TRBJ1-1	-	CASRKSDLGQAFF	TGTGCCAGCAGAAAATCTGATCTGGGGCAAGCTTTCTTT
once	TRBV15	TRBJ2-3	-	CATSKGVQYF	TGTGCCACCAGCAAGGGTGTGCAGTATTTT
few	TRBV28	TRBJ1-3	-	CASSLDSGNTIYF	TGTGCCAGCAGTTTAGACTCTGGAAACACCATATATTTT
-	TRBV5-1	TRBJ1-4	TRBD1	CASSPGTGANEKLFF	TGCGCCAGCAGCCCTGGGACAGGGGCTAATGAAAAACTGTTTTTT
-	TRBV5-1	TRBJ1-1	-	CASILGTMNTEAFF	TGCGCCAGCATCCTCGGGACAATGAACACTGAAGCTTTCTTT
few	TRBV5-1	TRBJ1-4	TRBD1	CASSLGTGMNEKLFF	TGCGCCAGCAGCTTGGGGACAGGGATGAATGAAAAACTGTTTTTT